Shown below are 15 T cell receptor beta chains from a single sample sequenced in a study of blood T cell repertoires in COVID-19. Profiled with immunoSEQ multiplex PCR; TCRdb holds only in-frame clones, not every one. This table has a few hundred thousand clones, about 88% appearing once. Sequenced sample: peripheral blood. Receptors originate from a woman aged 40 to 55 who had recovered from COVID-19.

This clone was counted a few times. The chain uses TRBV11-3 and TRBJ2-4; D is ambiguous. The CDR3 has 14 residues. The V gene lost 4 bases and the J gene lost 3 bases, with 10 bases spanning the gap. Germline V gives CDR1 SGHNT, CDR2 YENEEA. The chain's CDR3 is CASSSRSRKNIQYF. CDR3 DNA sequence: TGTGCCAGCAGCTCTCGGTCTCGCAAAAACATTCAGTACTTC.

CDR3 region: CSVSSGGVNEQFF. DNA for the CDR3: TGCAGCGTGTCTAGCGGTGGGGTGAATGAGCAGTTCTTC. The chain employs TRBV29-1 and TRBJ2-1, with TRBD2 identical over 7 bases. The junction had 9 bases not matched to a gene; V was cut back by 6 bases and J by 7 bases. The CDR3 sequence is 13 residues long. The germline V gene has CDR1 SQVTM and CDR2 ANQGSEA.

CDR3 nucleotides: TGTGCCAGCAGCTTAGAGGGGGCGGTCGAGCAGTACGTC. Its translation: CASSLEGAVEQYV. J is TRBJ2-7 and V is TRBV5-6; 7 positions match TRBD1. The germline CDR1 and CDR2 sequences are SGHDT and YYEEEE. V trimming: 2 bases; J trimming: 6 bases; junction bases outside the gene matches: 5. The CDR3 length is 13 residues.

The rearrangement uses TRBV9 and TRBJ1-1, with 7 bases identical to TRBD1. V lost 3 bases and J lost 4; bases outside the gene matches: 15. The CDR3 totals 17 residues. From germline, CDR1 is SGDLS and CDR2 YYNGEE. CDR3 DNA sequence: TGTGCCAGCAGCGCATTCCCCCGTGACAGGGTACGCACTGAAGCTTTCTTT. Its protein is CASSAFPRDRVRTEAFF.

The chain is built from TRBV11-3 and TRBJ2-5; weak D call: TRBD2 (5 bases). This CDR3 is built from 16 residues. V was pared by 0 bases and J by 7 bases, with 18 bases between. CDR1 and CDR2 (germline): SGHNT, YENEEA. Written as DNA, the CDR3 is TGTGCCAGCAGCTTAGATTTGAATAAGCCTGGAGGGACCCAGTACTTC. Translating it yields CASSLDLNKPGGTQYF.

This clone occurred many times. This chain uses TRBV11-3 with TRBJ2-1; TRBD2 matches 7 bases. After removal of 5 bases from V and 4 bases from J, the junction contained 8 bases not matched to a gene. The CDR3 spans 15 residues. CDR1 SGHNT and CDR2 YENEEA come from the germline V gene. The chain's CDR3 is CASSLGGSWYNEQFF. The CDR3 bases are TGTGCCAGCAGCCTCGGGGGGAGTTGGTACAATGAGCAGTTCTTC.

This clone came up many times. This chain joins TRBV5-4 and TRBJ2-3; 12 bases fit TRBD1. V shed 5 bases and J 4 bases; nucleotides not matched to a gene: 8. Germline CDR1 is SGHNT and CDR2 is YYREEE (reference sequence). The CDR3 covers 16 residues. CDR3 protein: CASRTGDRGRADTQYF. In DNA form, the CDR3 reads TGTGCCAGCAGAACAGGGGACAGGGGGCGAGCAGATACGCAGTATTTT. The entire variable domain, with the rest obtained from reference TRBV5-4 and TRBJ2-3, is as follows: ETGVTQSPTHLIKTRGQQVTLRCSSQSGHNTVSWYQQALGQGPQFIFQYYREEENGRGNFPPRFSGLQFPNYSSELNVNALELDDSALYLCASRTGDRGRADTQYFGPGTRLTVL.

The chain recombines TRBV29-1 with TRBJ2-1, with a tentative D call TRBD2 (7 bases). In germline, CDR1 is SQVTM, CDR2 ANQGSEA. The CDR3 extends over 13 amino acids. V lost 4 bases, J lost 7 bases, and 14 bases lay in between. The CDR3 loop is CSVVRGAKNEQFF. The CDR3 nucleotides are TGCAGCGTTGTCCGGGGGGCCAAGAATGAGCAGTTCTTC.

V and J are TRBV5-4 and TRBJ1-3; 7 bases agree with TRBD1. The CDR3 consists of 15 residues. Germline-derived CDR1 and CDR2 are SGHNT and YYREEE (reference sequence). With V trimmed by 4 bases and J by 3 bases, 7 bases remained unmatched. The CDR3 DNA is TGTGCCAGCAGCGACCGACAGGGACTTGGAAACACCATATATTTT. Translating it yields CASSDRQGLGNTIYF. Full variable domain (rest looked up from reference TRBV5-4 and TRBJ1-3): ETGVTQSPTHLIKTRGQQVTLRCSSQSGHNTVSWYQQALGQGPQFIFQYYREEENGRGNFPPRFSGLQFPNYSSELNVNALELDDSALYLCASSDRQGLGNTIYFGEGSWLTVV.

The chain couples TRBV20-1 to TRBJ1-1; D gene uncertain. The ends were cut back, 3 bases at V and 0 bases at J, with 8 bases in the middle. The CDR3 consists of 13 residues. CDR1 is DFQATT, CDR2 SNEGSKA, per germline (reference sequence). This CDR3 is CSASGDMNTEAFF. In DNA form, the CDR3 reads TGCAGTGCTAGTGGCGACATGAACACTGAAGCTTTCTTT.

The V gene is TRBV19, the J gene TRBJ1-4, with 7 bases lining up with TRBD1. The CDR3 spans 15 residues. The V gene end was trimmed by 7 bases and the J gene end by 5 bases; junction bases not matched to a gene: 10. Germline assignment: CDR1 LNHDA and CDR2 SQIVND (reference sequence). The CDR3 spells CASMNPGQPNEKLFF. The CDR3, as DNA: TGTGCCAGTATGAATCCGGGACAGCCGAATGAAAAACTGTTTTTT.

The chain is built from TRBV5-5 and TRBJ2-7, with a tentative D call TRBD2 (6 bases). Germline V gene sequence: CDR1 SGHKS, CDR2 YYEKEE (reference sequence). The CDR3 spans 14 residues. V gave up 0 bases and J gave up 2 bases, with 9 bases separating them. The CDR3 region is CASSLGAGTYEQYF. In DNA, the CDR3 is TGTGCCAGCAGCTTGGGGGCGGGAACCTACGAGCAGTACTTC.

This chain joins TRBV3-1 (or the pseudogene TRBV3-2) and TRBJ2-5, with 11 bases that match TRBD2. J gave up 2 bases and V 4 bases, and 3 bases lay outside the gene matches. Germline loops: CDR1 LGHDT, CDR2 YNNKEL (reference sequence). The CDR3 contains 15 residues. In nucleotides, the CDR3 is TGTGCCAGCAGCCCGGGACTAGCGGAGCAAGAGACCCAGTACTTC. The encoded protein is CASSPGLAEQETQYF.

The rearrangement links TRBV5-6 to TRBJ2-7; possibly TRBD2 for D (6 bases). CDR3 length equals 12 residues. V dropped 4 bases and J dropped 4 bases, with 9 bases sitting between them. Germline CDR1 SGHDT, CDR2 YYEEEE. In DNA form, the CDR3 reads TGTGCCAGCAGCGGGGGACTTTACGAGCAGTACTTC. Amino acids: CASSGGLYEQYF.

The chain carries TRBV30 and TRBJ1-2, with TRBD1 identical over 10 bases. This CDR3 region has 13 residues. Unmatched junction bases numbered 3, after V lost 1 base and J lost 7 bases. Germline assignment: CDR1 GTSNPN and CDR2 SVGIG (reference sequence). The CDR3 reads CAWSAGQGVGYTF. The CDR3 nucleotides are TGTGCCTGGAGTGCTGGACAGGGGGTTGGCTACACCTTC.